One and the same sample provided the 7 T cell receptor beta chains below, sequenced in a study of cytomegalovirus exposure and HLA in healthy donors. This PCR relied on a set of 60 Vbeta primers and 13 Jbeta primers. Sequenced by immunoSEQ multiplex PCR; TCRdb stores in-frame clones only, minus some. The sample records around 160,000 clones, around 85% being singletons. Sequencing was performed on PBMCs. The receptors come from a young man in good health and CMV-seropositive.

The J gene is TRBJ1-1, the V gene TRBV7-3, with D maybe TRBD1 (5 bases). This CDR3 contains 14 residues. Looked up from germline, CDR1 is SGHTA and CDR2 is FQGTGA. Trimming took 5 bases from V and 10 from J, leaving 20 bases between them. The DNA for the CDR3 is TGTGCCAGCAGCCCCCCGGGGGTATCGTTTGCAGCTTTCTTT. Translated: CASSPPGVSFAAFF.

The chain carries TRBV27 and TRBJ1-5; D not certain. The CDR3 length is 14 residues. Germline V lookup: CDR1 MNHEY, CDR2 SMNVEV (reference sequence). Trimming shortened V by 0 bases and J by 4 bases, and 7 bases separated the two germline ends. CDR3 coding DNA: TGTGCCAGCAGTTTATCAGGGAGTAATCAGCCCCAGCATTTT. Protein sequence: CASSLSGSNQPQHF.

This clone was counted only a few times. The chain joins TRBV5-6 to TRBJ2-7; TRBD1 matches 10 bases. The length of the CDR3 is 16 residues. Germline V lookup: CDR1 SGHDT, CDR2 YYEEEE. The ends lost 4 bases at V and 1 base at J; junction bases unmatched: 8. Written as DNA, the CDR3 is TGTGCCAGCAGCGAACGGACAGGGGGTGAATCCTACGAGCAGTACTTC. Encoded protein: CASSERTGGESYEQYF.

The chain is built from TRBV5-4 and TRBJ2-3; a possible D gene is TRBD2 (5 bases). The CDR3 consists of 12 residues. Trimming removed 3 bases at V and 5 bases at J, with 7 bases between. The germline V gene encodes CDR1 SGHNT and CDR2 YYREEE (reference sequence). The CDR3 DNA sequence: TGTGCCAGCAGCTCTGGACTAGATACGCAGTATTTT. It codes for CASSSGLDTQYF.

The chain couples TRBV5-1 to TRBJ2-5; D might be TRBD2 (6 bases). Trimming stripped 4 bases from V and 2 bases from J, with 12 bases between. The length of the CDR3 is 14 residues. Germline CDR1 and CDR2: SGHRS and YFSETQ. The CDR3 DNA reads TGCGCCAGCAGCCCTCTAGCGCCTCAAGAGACCCAGTACTTC. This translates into CASSPLAPQETQYF.

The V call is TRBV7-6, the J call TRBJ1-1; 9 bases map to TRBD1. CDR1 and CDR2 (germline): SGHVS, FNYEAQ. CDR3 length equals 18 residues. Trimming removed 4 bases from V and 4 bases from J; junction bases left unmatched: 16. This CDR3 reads CASSSDRGKGAFSTEAFF. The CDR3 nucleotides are TGTGCCAGCAGCTCAGACAGGGGGAAGGGGGCATTTTCCACTGAAGCTTTCTTT. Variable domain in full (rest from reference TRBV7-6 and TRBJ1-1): GAGVSQSPRYKVTKRGQDVALRCDPISGHVSLYWYRQALGQGPEFLTYFNYEAQQDKSGLPNDRFSAERPEGSISTLTIQRTEQRDSAMYRCASSSDRGKGAFSTEAFFGQGTRLTVV.

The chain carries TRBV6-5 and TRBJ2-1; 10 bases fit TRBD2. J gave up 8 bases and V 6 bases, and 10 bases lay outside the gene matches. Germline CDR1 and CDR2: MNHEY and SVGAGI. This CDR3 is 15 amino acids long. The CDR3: CASRPSGGAWDEQFF. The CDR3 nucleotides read TGTGCCAGCAGACCGAGCGGGGGGGCGTGGGATGAGCAGTTCTTC.